This T cell receptor (beta chain) was captured in a study of T cell responses to AZD1222 COVID-19 vaccine. Study-wide points: Most donors were white British, females outnumbered males, and clonal diversity was possibly underestimated. Spike-specific TCR repertoires showed rising breadth and depth after two AZD1222 doses.

There are 15 residues in the CDR3. Germline V gene sequence: CDR1 MNHEY, CDR2 SVGAGI. Trimming left V 0 bases short and J 7 bases short, with 15 bases between. To note about this clone: Its target is unknown.

Sequenced by immunoSEQ multiplex PCR; TCRdb stores in-frame clones only, minus some. The data show about 120,000 clones, about nine tenths seen once. This sequence joins TRBV6-5 and TRBJ1-2; the D gene is possibly TRBD1 (5 bases). Sequencing was performed on peripheral blood, taken 28 days after the second AZD1222 dose. This sequence was found in an adult who received the AZD1222 COVID-19 vaccine. The chain's CDR3 is CASSYSSRDRSGYTF. CDR3 in DNA: TGTGCCAGCAGTTACTCATCGAGGGACCGCAGTGGCTACACCTTC.